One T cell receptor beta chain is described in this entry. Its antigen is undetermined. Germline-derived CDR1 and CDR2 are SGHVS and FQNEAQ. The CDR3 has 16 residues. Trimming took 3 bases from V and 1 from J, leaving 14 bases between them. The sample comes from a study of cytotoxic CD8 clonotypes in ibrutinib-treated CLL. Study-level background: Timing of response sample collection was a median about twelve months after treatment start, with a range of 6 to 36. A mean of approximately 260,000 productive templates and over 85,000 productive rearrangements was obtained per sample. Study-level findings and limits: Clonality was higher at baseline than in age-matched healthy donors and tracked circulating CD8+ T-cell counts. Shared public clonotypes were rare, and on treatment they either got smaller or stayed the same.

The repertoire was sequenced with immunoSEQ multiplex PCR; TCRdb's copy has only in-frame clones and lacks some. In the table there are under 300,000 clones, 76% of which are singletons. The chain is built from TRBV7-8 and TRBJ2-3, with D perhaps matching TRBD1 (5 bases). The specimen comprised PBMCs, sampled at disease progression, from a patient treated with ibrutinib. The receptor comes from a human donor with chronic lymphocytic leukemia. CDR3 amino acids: CASSFSVGHGTDTQYF. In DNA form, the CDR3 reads TGTGCCAGCAGCTTTTCCGTGGGGCACGGCACAGATACGCAGTATTTT.